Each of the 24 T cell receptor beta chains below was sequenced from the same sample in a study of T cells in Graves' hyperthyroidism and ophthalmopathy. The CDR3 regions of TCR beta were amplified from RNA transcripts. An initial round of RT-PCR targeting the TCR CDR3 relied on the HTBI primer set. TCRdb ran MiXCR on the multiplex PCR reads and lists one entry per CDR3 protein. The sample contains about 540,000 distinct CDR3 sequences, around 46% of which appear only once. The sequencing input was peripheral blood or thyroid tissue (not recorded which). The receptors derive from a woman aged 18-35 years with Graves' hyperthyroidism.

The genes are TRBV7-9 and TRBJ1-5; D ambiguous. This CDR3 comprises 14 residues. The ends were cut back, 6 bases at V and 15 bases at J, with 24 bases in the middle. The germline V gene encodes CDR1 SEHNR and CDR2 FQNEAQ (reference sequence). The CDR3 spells CASRPNPTADATHF. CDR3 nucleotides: TGTGCCAGCAGGCCGAACCCTACGGCAGACGCAACGCATTTT.

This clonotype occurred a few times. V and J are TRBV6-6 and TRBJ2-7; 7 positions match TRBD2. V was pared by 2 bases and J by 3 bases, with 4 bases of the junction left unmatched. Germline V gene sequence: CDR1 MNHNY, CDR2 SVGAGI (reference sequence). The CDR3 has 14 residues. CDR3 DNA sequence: TGTGCCAGCAGTTACCCTAGCGGACACTACGAGCAGTACTTC. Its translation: CASSYPSGHYEQYF.

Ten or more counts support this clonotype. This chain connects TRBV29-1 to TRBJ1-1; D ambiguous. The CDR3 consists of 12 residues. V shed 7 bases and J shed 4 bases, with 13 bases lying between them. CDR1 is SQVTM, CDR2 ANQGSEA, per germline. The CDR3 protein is CSARDRFTEAFF. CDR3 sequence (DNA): TGCAGCGCGAGGGATCGTTTCACTGAAGCTTTCTTT.

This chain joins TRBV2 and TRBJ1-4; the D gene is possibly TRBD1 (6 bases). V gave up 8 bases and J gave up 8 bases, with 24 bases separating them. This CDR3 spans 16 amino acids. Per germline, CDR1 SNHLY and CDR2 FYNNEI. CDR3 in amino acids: CASVPWGRESGEKLFF. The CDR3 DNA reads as TGTGCCAGCGTCCCATGGGGGCGGGAGAGCGGAGAAAAACTGTTTTTT. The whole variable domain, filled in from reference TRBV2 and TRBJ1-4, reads EPEVTQTPSHQVTQMGQEVILRCVPISNHLYFYWYRQILGQKVEFLVSFYNNEISEKSEIFDDQFSVERPDGSNFTLKIRSTKLEDSAMYFCASVPWGRESGEKLFFGSGTQLSVL.

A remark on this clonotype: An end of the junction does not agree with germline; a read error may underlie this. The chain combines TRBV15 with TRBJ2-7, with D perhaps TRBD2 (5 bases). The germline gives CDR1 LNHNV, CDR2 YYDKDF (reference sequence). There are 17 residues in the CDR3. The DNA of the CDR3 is TGTGCCACCTGCAGTGCTAAGCCGGGATTTAGCGACTACGAGCAGTACTTC. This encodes CATCSAKPGFSDYEQYF.

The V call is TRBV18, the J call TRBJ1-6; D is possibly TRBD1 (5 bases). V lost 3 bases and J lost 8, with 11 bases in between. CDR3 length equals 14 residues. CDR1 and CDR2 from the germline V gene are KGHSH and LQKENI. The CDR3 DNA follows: TGTGCCAGCTCACCGCAGGGTCTGGATTCACCCCTCCACTTT. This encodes CASSPQGLDSPLHF. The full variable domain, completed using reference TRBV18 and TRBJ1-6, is NAGVMQNPRHLVRRRGQEARLRCSPMKGHSHVYWYRQLPEEGLKFMVYLQKENIIDESGMPKERFSAEFPKEGPSILRIQQVVRGDSAAYFCASSPQGLDSPLHFGNGTRLTVT.

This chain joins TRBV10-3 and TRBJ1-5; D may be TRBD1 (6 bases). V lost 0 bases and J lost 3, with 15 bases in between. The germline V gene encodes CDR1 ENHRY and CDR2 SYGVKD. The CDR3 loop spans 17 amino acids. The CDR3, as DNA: TGTGCCATCAGTGAGTCTGGGGGAGACAGGCTCAATCAGCCCCAGCATTTT. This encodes CAISESGGDRLNQPQHF.

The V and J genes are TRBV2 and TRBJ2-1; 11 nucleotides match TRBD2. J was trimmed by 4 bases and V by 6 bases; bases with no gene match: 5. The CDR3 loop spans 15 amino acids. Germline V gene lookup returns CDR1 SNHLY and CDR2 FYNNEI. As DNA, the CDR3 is TGTGCCAGCAGGACAGGGACTAGCGGATACAATGAGCAGTTCTTC. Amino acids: CASRTGTSGYNEQFF.

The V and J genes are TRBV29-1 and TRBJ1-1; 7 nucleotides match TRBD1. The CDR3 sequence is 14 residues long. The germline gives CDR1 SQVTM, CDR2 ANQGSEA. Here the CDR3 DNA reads TGCCAGCACTCCGGACAGGACCTGAACACTGAAGCTTTCTTT. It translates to CQHSGQDLNTEAFF.

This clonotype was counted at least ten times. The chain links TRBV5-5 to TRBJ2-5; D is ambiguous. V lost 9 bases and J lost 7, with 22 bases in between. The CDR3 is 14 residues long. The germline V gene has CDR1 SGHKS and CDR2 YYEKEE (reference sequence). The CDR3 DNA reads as TGTGCCACCTCCCGGCCACAGACCGAAGGGACCCAGTACTTC. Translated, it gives CATSRPQTEGTQYF.

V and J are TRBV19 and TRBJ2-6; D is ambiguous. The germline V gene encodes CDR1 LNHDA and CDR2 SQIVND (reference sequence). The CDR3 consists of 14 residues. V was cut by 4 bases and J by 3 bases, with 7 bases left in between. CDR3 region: CASSTGIGANVLTF. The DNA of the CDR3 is TGTGCCAGTAGTACGGGTATTGGGGCCAACGTCCTGACTTTC.

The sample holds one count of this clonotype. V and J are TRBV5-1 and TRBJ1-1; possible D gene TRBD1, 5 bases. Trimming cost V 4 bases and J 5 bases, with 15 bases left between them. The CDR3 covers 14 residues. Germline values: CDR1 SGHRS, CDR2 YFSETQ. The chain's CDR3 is CASSPGTSTTEAFF. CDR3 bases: TGCGCCAGCAGCCCCGGGACCTCAACGACTGAAGCTTTCTTT.

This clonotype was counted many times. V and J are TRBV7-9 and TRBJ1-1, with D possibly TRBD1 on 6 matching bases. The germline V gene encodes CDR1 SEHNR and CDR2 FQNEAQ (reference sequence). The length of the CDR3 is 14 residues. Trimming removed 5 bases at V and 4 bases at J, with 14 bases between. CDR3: CASSPWTDVTEAFF. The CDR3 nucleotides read TGTGCCAGCAGCCCTTGGACAGATGTCACTGAAGCTTTCTTT. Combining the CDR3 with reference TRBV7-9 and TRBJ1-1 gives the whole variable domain DTGVSQNPRHKITKRGQNVTFRCDPISEHNRLYWYRQTLGQGPEFLTYFQNEAQLEKSRLLSDRFSAERPKGSFSTLEIQRTEQGDSAMYLCASSPWTDVTEAFFGQGTRLTVV.

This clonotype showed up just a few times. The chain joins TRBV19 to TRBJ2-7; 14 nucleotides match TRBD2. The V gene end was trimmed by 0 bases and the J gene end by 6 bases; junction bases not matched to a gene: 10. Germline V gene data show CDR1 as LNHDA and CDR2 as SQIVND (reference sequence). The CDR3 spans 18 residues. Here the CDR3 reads CASSIDRGTSGREGEQYF. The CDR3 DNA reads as TGTGCCAGTAGTATAGATCGTGGGACTAGCGGGAGAGAAGGCGAGCAGTACTTC.

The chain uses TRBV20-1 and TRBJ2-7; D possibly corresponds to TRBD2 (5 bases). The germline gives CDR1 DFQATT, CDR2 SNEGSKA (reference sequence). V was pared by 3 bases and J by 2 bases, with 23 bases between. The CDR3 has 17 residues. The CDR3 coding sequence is TGCAGTGCTAGTGGCCTATTGGTCTTATGGGAGACCTACGAGCAGTACTTC. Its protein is CSASGLLVLWETYEQYF.

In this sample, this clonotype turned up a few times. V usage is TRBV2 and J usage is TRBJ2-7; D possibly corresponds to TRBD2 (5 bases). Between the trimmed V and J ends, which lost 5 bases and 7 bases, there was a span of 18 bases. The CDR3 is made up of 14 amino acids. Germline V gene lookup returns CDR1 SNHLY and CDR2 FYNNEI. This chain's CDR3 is CASSQGSSGNEQYF. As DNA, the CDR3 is TGTGCCAGCAGTCAAGGGTCGAGCGGCAATGAGCAGTACTTC.

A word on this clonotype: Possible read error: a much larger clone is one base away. This chain's CDR3 is CAGSHGQGRRTGELFF. The DNA of the CDR3 is TGTGCCGGCAGTCACGGACAGGGAAGGCGGACCGGGGAGCTGTTTTTT. The chain combines TRBV6-2 or TRBV6-3 with TRBJ2-2; 8 positions match TRBD1. This CDR3 is built from 16 residues. The germline CDR1 and CDR2 sequences are MNHEY and SVGEGT.

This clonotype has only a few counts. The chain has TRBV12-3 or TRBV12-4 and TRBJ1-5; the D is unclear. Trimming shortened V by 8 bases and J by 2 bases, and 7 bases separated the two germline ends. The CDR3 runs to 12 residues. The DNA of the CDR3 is TGTGCCAGCTATGGGGGCAATCAGCCCCAGCATTTT. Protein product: CASYGGNQPQHF.

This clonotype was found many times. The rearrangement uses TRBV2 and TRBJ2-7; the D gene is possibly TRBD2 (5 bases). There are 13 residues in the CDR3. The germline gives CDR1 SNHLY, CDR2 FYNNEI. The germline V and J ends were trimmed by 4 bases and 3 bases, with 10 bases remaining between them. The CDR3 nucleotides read TGTGCCAGCAGTGTTACTAGGGTCTACGAGCAGTACTTC. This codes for CASSVTRVYEQYF.

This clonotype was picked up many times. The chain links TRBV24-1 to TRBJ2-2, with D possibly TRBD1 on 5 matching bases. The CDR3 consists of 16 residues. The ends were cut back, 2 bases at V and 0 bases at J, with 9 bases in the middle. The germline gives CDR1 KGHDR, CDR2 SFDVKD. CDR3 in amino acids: CATSDSTDTNTGELFF. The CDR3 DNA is TGTGCCACCAGTGATTCGACAGACACGAACACCGGGGAGCTGTTTTTT.

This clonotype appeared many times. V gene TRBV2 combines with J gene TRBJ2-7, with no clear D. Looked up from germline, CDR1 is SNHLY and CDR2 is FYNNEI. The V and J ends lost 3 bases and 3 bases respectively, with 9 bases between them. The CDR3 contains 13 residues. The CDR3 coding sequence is TGTGCCAGCAGTGAGAGACAAATCTACGAGCAGTACTTC. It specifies CASSERQIYEQYF.

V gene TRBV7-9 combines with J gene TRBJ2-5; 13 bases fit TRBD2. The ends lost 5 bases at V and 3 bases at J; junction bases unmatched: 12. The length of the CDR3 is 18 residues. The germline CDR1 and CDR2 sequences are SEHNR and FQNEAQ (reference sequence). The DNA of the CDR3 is TGTGCCAGCAGCCCCCCCCCTCCGGGACTAGCGGGAAAAGAGACCCAGTACTTC. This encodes CASSPPPPGLAGKETQYF.

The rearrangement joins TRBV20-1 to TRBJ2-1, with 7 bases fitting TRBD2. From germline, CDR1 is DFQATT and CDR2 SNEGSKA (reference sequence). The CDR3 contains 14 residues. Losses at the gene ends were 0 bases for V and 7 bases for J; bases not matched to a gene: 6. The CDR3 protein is CSAREAVSGNEQFF. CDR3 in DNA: TGCAGTGCTAGAGAGGCGGTTAGCGGGAATGAGCAGTTCTTC.

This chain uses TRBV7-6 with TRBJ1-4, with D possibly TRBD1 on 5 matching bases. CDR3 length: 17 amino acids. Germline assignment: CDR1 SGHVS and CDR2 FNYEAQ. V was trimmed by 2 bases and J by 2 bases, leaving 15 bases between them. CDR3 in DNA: TGTGCCAGCAGCTTATCGCAGGGTAAGAGCACTAATGAAAAACTGTTTTTT. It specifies CASSLSQGKSTNEKLFF.